This TCR beta chain came from a study of T cells in Graves' hyperthyroidism and ophthalmopathy. RNA transcripts yielded amplified TCR beta CDR3 regions. Primed by the HTBI set, a first-round RT-PCR was run on the TCR CDR3. Via MiXCR, TCRdb re-called the multiplex PCR reads, giving one row per CDR3 protein. The data contain 500,000 to 800,000 distinct CDR3 sequences, about 45% of them seen just once; the ten biggest clones take up 7% to 7.5%. The sequencing sample was made of peripheral blood or thyroid tissue (not recorded which). The receptor was isolated from an adult man with Graves' disease, either hyperthyroidism or ophthalmopathy (not recorded which).

CDR3 protein: CASSRVGQGANVLTF. Here the CDR3 DNA reads TGTGCCAGCAGCCGGGTGGGACAGGGGGCCAACGTCCTGACTTTC. The rearrangement links TRBV7-8 to TRBJ2-6; 7 bases line up with TRBD1. The CDR3 runs to 15 residues. Germline values: CDR1 SGHVS, CDR2 FQNEAQ. Losses at the gene ends were 5 bases for V and 4 bases for J; bases not matched to a gene: 5.